This TCR beta chain derives from a study of blood T cell repertoires in COVID-19. Study at large: The study drew acute and convalescent COVID-19 samples from the United States, Italy and Spain. Sample material is recorded as cDNA or gDNA derived from T cells, B-cell-depleted T cells, or PBMCs.

Original handling: Amplification from reference gene primers served as the basis for estimated nucleated cell counts. Sequenced by immunoSEQ multiplex PCR; TCRdb stores in-frame clones only, minus some. V and J calls and clone size are as listed in that table; D and trimming were resolved from the DNA. Of about 190,000 clones listed, 88% are singletons. The CDR3 is 16 residues long. The V gene lost 5 bases and the J gene lost 1 base, with 17 bases spanning the gap. CDR1 SEHNR and CDR2 FQNEAQ come from the germline V gene (reference sequence). This chain connects TRBV7-9 to TRBJ1-1, with a weak D call TRBD1 (6 bases). Input material: peripheral blood. The receptor's source is a man aged 25-40 years with acute or convalescent COVID-19. The chain's CDR3 is CASSPHPGGENTEAFF. CDR3 bases: TGTGCCAGCAGCCCCCACCCGGGGGGCGAGAACACTGAAGCTTTCTTT.